The 29 T cell receptor beta chains below were found in one sample sequenced in a study of cytomegalovirus exposure and HLA in healthy donors. Primers: 60 Vbeta forward and 13 Jbeta reverse. This table comes from immunoSEQ multiplex PCR, and its TCRdb copy is limited to in-frame clones, with some not included. Among approximately 160,000 clones listed, roughly 75% were seen once. The specimen sequenced was PBMCs. These receptors came from a male donor in good health and CMV-seronegative.

The chain recombines TRBV27 with TRBJ2-1; D remains unclear. Germline lookup yields CDR1 MNHEY and CDR2 SMNVEV (reference sequence). This CDR3 has 11 amino acids. V was clipped by 5 bases and J by 7 bases, with 6 bases between them. CDR3 nucleotide sequence: TGTGCCAGCAGTACCCTAAATGAGCAGTTCTTC. This translates into CASSTLNEQFF.

The V call is TRBV7-2, the J call TRBJ1-2; TRBD1 matches at 7 bases. The CDR3 extends over 14 amino acids. V lost 5 bases and J lost 5; bases outside the gene matches: 8. Germline-derived CDR1 and CDR2 are SGHTA and FQGNSA. The CDR3 DNA reads as TGTGCCAGCAGCCAGGAGGGACAGAGTTATGGCTACACCTTC. Protein: CASSQEGQSYGYTF. Combining the CDR3 with reference TRBV7-2 and TRBJ1-2 gives the whole variable domain GAGVSQSPSNKVTEKGKDVELRCDPISGHTALYWYRQSLGQGLEFLIYFQGNSAPDKSGLPSDRFSAERTGGSVSTLTIQRTQQEDSAVYLCASSQEGQSYGYTFGSGTRLTVV.

This sequence joins TRBV5-1 and TRBJ2-7; D not certain. There are 12 residues in the CDR3. V was pared by 0 bases and J by 6 bases, with 7 bases between. Looked up from germline, CDR1 is SGHRS and CDR2 is YFSETQ. CDR3 bases: TGCGCCAGCAGCTTGGGTACGGGCGAGCAGTACTTC. Its translation is CASSLGTGEQYF.

The chain couples TRBV7-2 to TRBJ1-4; D might be TRBD1 (5 bases). Germline V gene data show CDR1 as SGHTA and CDR2 as FQGNSA. The length of the CDR3 is 13 residues. Trimming pared 6 bases from V and 7 bases from J, leaving 12 bases between. CDR3 residues: CASSSIGAEKLFF. The CDR3, as DNA: TGTGCCAGCAGTTCTATTGGGGCTGAAAAACTGTTTTTT.

The chain uses TRBV18 and TRBJ2-7; TRBD1 aligns across 10 bases. This CDR3 is built from 15 residues. Germline loops: CDR1 KGHSH, CDR2 LQKENI. Trimming took 3 bases from V and 3 from J; bases not matched to a gene: 5. The CDR3 spells CASSPVGTGDYEQYF. The CDR3 DNA sequence: TGTGCCAGCTCACCCGTCGGGACAGGGGACTACGAGCAGTACTTC.

J is TRBJ1-3 and V is TRBV15; a possible D gene is TRBD1 (6 bases). The germline V gene encodes CDR1 LNHNV and CDR2 YYDKDF (reference sequence). Trimming left V 0 bases short and J 0 bases short, with 15 bases between. The CDR3 covers 18 residues. Here the CDR3 DNA reads TGTGCCACCAGCAGAGAGGGTCCGGGACAACTCTCTGGAAACACCATATATTTT. Translating it yields CATSREGPGQLSGNTIYF.

The chain combines TRBV6-4 with TRBJ1-5, with 11 bases lining up with TRBD1. From germline, CDR1 is MRHNA and CDR2 SNTAGT. J was trimmed by 5 bases and V by 3 bases; bases with no gene match: 6. This CDR3 is built from 16 residues. The CDR3 DNA reads TGTGCCAGCAGTGATTCAGGACAGGGGGCCGATCAGCCCCAGCATTTT. It specifies CASSDSGQGADQPQHF.

The chain has TRBV6-1 and TRBJ2-3; D perhaps matches TRBD2 (7 bases). Germline loops: CDR1 MNHNS, CDR2 SASEGT. V was clipped by 4 bases and J by 3 bases, with 17 bases between them. The CDR3 is made up of 16 amino acids. CDR3 nucleotide sequence: TGTGCCAGCAGTGTAGGGCGGGGGCGCTTGACAGATACGCAGTATTTT. It yields the protein CASSVGRGRLTDTQYF.

The chain joins TRBV4-1 to TRBJ2-3, with D unclear. Trimming removed 0 bases from V and 0 bases from J, with 13 bases in between. CDR1 is MGHRA, CDR2 YSYEKL, per germline. The CDR3 is 17 amino acids. The CDR3 protein is CASSQDSVGQSTDTQYF. CDR3 DNA: TGCGCCAGCAGCCAAGATTCAGTTGGTCAGAGCACAGATACGCAGTATTTT.

This clone was seen only a few times. V usage is TRBV6-5 and J usage is TRBJ2-3; tentative D call: TRBD2 (5 bases). Trimming shortened V by 9 bases and J by 0 bases, and 10 bases separated the two germline ends. Germline V gene data show CDR1 as MNHEY and CDR2 as SVGAGI. The CDR3 loop spans 13 amino acids. As DNA, the CDR3 is TGTGCCAGTTCGACGGGGAGCACAGATACGCAGTATTTT. It is translated as CASSTGSTDTQYF.

V and J are TRBV7-2 and TRBJ2-7, with D possibly matching TRBD2 (5 bases). Germline lookup yields CDR1 SGHTA and CDR2 FQGNSA. The CDR3 is 14 amino acids. Trimming stripped 4 bases from V and 1 base from J, with 11 bases between. The CDR3 loop is CASSWERPSYEQYF. The CDR3 coding sequence is TGTGCCAGCAGCTGGGAGCGCCCTTCCTACGAGCAGTACTTC.

The gene calls are TRBV4-3 and TRBJ2-1; 8 bases line up with TRBD2. Germline CDR1 LGHNA, CDR2 YSLEER. The length of the CDR3 is 16 residues. V trimming: 2 bases; J trimming: 7 bases; junction bases outside the gene matches: 10. Here the CDR3 reads CASSQRASGLGNEQFF. In DNA, the CDR3 is TGCGCCAGCAGCCAAAGGGCGTCGGGACTAGGAAATGAGCAGTTCTTC.

This clone occurred a few times. V is TRBV4-2 and J is TRBJ2-7; TRBD1 might be the D (7 bases). The CDR3 has 16 amino acids. Germline CDR1 reads LGHNA; CDR2 reads YNFKEQ. Trimming pared 0 bases from V and 3 bases from J, leaving 15 bases between. CDR3 in amino acids: CASSQDNGQGGYEQYF. The CDR3 nucleotides read TGTGCCAGCAGCCAAGATAATGGGCAGGGGGGCTACGAGCAGTACTTC.

The chain joins TRBV19 to TRBJ2-7; 7 nucleotides line up with TRBD1. With 3 bases clipped from V and 5 bases from J, the junction kept 10 bases outside the gene matches. The CDR3 has 15 amino acids. Germline V gene lookup returns CDR1 LNHDA and CDR2 SQIVND (reference sequence). The CDR3 loop is CASSIGQGVPDEQYF. CDR3 bases: TGTGCCAGTAGTATTGGGCAGGGGGTTCCCGACGAGCAGTACTTC.

This clone was seen once. This rearrangement joins TRBV11-2 to TRBJ2-7, with TRBD1 as a possible D gene (6 bases). The CDR3 covers 15 residues. CDR1 SGHAT and CDR2 FQNNGV come from the germline V gene. Deletions cut 4 bases from V and 1 base from J, with 14 bases between. This CDR3 is CASSSQQGPSYEQYF. The CDR3 coding sequence is TGTGCCAGCAGCTCACAACAGGGCCCTTCCTACGAGCAGTACTTC.

The rearrangement uses TRBV28 and TRBJ2-5; TRBD1 might be the D (6 bases). The CDR3 loop spans 16 amino acids. V was trimmed by 2 bases and J by 5 bases, leaving 18 bases between them. CDR1 is MDHEN and CDR2 is SYDVKM in the germline V gene. The CDR3 DNA sequence: TGTGCCAGCAGTTTAGGGGGCAGGGGCTATCGGGAGACCCAGTACTTC. It is translated as CASSLGGRGYRETQYF.

The chain couples TRBV27 to TRBJ2-3; 10 bases match TRBD2. Germline loops: CDR1 MNHEY, CDR2 SMNVEV (reference sequence). The V segment lost 11 bases and the J segment 5 bases; nucleotides outside the gene matches: 7. This CDR3 has 13 amino acids. The CDR3 nucleotides read TGTGCCTCAAGAAGCGGGAGGGTAGATACGCAGTATTTT. Protein sequence: CASRSGRVDTQYF.

This clone was counted once. The rearrangement links TRBV10-1 to TRBJ1-1, with 7 bases that match TRBD1. This CDR3 contains 12 residues. Trimming took 3 bases from V and 8 from J; bases not matched to a gene: 3. Germline CDR1 and CDR2: WNHNN and SYGVQD (reference sequence). CDR3 protein: CASSEPDREAFF. The CDR3 DNA follows: TGCGCCAGCAGTGAACCGGACAGGGAAGCTTTCTTT.

The rearrangement links TRBV7-8 to TRBJ1-4; D perhaps matches TRBD1 (5 bases). V lost 1 base and J lost 3, with 12 bases in between. CDR1 SGHVS and CDR2 FQNEAQ come from the germline V gene. The CDR3 consists of 16 residues. The CDR3 DNA reads TGTGCCAGCAGCTTAGTCTCGGGGGTTCCTAATGAAAAACTGTTTTTT. It translates to CASSLVSGVPNEKLFF. Supplemented by reference TRBV7-8 and TRBJ1-4, the full variable domain reads GAGVSQSPRYKVAKRGQDVALRCDPISGHVSLFWYQQALGQGPEFLTYFQNEAQLDKSGLPSDRFFAERPEGSVSTLKIQRTQQEDSAVYLCASSLVSGVPNEKLFFGSGTQLSVL.

The chain is built from TRBV10-3 and TRBJ2-1; 7 positions agree with TRBD2. This CDR3 has 16 amino acids. Germline V gene sequence: CDR1 ENHRY, CDR2 SYGVKD. Trimming at V came to 6 bases and at J to 1 base, leaving 9 bases not matched to a gene. The CDR3 nucleotides read TGTGCCATCAGGGGGGAAACTAGCGATTCCTACAATGAGCAGTTCTTC. Amino acids: CAIRGETSDSYNEQFF.

This rearrangement joins TRBV6-6 to TRBJ1-5, with D unclear. Trimming stripped 2 bases from V and 7 bases from J, with 9 bases between. CDR1 is MNHNY and CDR2 is SVGAGI in the germline V gene (reference sequence). The length of the CDR3 is 13 residues. CDR3 sequence (DNA): TGTGCCAGCAGTTACACCTACGTACAGCCCCAGCATTTT. Translated, it gives CASSYTYVQPQHF.

V and J are TRBV2 and TRBJ1-1, with TRBD1 identical over 9 bases. The germline CDR1 and CDR2 sequences are SNHLY and FYNNEI. The CDR3 runs to 13 residues. With 3 bases clipped from V and 11 bases from J, the junction kept 7 bases outside the gene matches. CDR3 in amino acids: CASSESGQGSAFF. DNA of the CDR3: TGTGCCAGCAGTGAGTCGGGACAGGGATCGGCTTTCTTT. Filled out from reference TRBV2 and TRBJ1-1, the complete variable domain reads EPEVTQTPSHQVTQMGQEVILRCVPISNHLYFYWYRQILGQKVEFLVSFYNNEISEKSEIFDDQFSVERPDGSNFTLKIRSTKLEDSAMYFCASSESGQGSAFFGQGTRLTVV.

The sample holds a few counts of this clone. The gene calls are TRBV2 and TRBJ2-2; TRBD2 aligns across 7 bases. From germline, CDR1 is SNHLY and CDR2 FYNNEI. With 2 bases clipped from V and 5 bases from J, the junction kept 5 bases outside the gene matches. The CDR3 is 15 residues long. The CDR3 loop is CASSEWGGNTGELFF. Written as DNA, the CDR3 is TGTGCCAGCAGTGAATGGGGGGGAAATACCGGGGAGCTGTTTTTT. The full variable domain, in which reference TRBV2 and TRBJ2-2 provide the parts outside the CDR3, is EPEVTQTPSHQVTQMGQEVILRCVPISNHLYFYWYRQILGQKVEFLVSFYNNEISEKSEIFDDQFSVERPDGSNFTLKIRSTKLEDSAMYFCASSEWGGNTGELFFGEGSRLTVL.

V usage is TRBV5-1 and J usage is TRBJ2-5, with TRBD1 matching over 7 bases. Germline lookup yields CDR1 SGHRS and CDR2 YFSETQ. J was trimmed by 1 base and V by 1 base; bases with no gene match: 1. The CDR3 runs 14 residues. CDR3 protein: CASSLTGAQETQYF. CDR3 coding DNA: TGCGCCAGCAGCTTGACAGGGGCCCAAGAGACCCAGTACTTC.

Only a few counts were recorded for this clone. V is TRBV5-3 and J is TRBJ1-3; D not resolved. TRBV5-3 is annotated as an ORF whose role is uncertain. The CDR3 is made up of 14 amino acids. The germline V and J ends were trimmed by 6 bases and 1 base, with 11 bases remaining between them. The DNA of the CDR3 is TGTGCCAGAATAGGACGGAGGTCTGGAAACACCATATATTTT. Its protein product is CARIGRRSGNTIYF.

This clone has just a few counts. The chain combines TRBV6-4 with TRBJ2-3, with D possibly being TRBD2 (6 bases). This CDR3 has 15 residues. The V gene lost 1 base and the J gene lost 0 bases, with 8 bases spanning the gap. The germline V gene encodes CDR1 MRHNA and CDR2 SNTAGT. This CDR3 reads CASSDFSGSTDTQYF. CDR3 DNA sequence: TGTGCCAGCAGTGACTTCAGCGGGAGCACAGATACGCAGTATTTT.

Turning to this clone: Other DNA sequences in this sample translate to the same CDR3. The chain carries TRBV7-9 and TRBJ2-3; possible D gene TRBD1, 5 bases. Germline assignment: CDR1 SEHNR and CDR2 FQNEAQ (reference sequence). The germline V and J ends were trimmed by 1 base and 5 bases, with 10 bases remaining between them. This CDR3 is 14 amino acids long. The CDR3 bases are TGTGCCAGCAGCTTAGGGCAGGGTGTAGATACGCAGTATTTT. As protein: CASSLGQGVDTQYF. Using reference TRBV7-9 and TRBJ2-3 for the parts outside the CDR3, the full variable domain is DTGVSQNPRHKITKRGQNVTFRCDPISEHNRLYWYRQTLGQGPEFLTYFQNEAQLEKSRLLSDRFSAERPKGSFSTLEIQRTEQGDSAMYLCASSLGQGVDTQYFGPGTRLTVL.

This chain links TRBV5-6 with TRBJ2-2; 11 bases match TRBD2. The CDR3 loop spans 16 amino acids. CDR1 is SGHDT and CDR2 is YYEEEE in the germline V gene. V lost 1 base and J lost 7; bases outside the gene matches: 6. The CDR3 DNA reads as TGTGCCAGCAGCTTGAGACTAGCGGGATCGGTCGGGGAGCTGTTTTTT. Its translation: CASSLRLAGSVGELFF.

V gene TRBV19 combines with J gene TRBJ1-1; no clear D gene. The CDR3 runs 14 residues. In germline, CDR1 is LNHDA, CDR2 SQIVND (reference sequence). V gave up 3 bases and J gave up 3 bases, with 11 bases separating them. The CDR3 nucleotides are TGTGCCAGTAGTATTGTGGGGAGGTACACTGAAGCTTTCTTT. Translated, it gives CASSIVGRYTEAFF.